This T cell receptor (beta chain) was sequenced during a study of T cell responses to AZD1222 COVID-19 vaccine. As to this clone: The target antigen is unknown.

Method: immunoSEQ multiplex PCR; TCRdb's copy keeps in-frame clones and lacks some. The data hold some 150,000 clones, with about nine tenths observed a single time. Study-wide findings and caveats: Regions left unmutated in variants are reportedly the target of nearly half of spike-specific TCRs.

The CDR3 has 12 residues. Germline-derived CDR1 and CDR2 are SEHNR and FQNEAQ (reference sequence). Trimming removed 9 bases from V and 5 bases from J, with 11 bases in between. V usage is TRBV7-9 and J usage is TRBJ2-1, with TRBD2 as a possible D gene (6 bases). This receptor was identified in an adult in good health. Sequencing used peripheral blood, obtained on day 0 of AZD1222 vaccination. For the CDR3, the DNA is TGTGCCAGTAGGGGCGGGGACAATGAGCAGTTCTTC. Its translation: CASRGGDNEQFF.